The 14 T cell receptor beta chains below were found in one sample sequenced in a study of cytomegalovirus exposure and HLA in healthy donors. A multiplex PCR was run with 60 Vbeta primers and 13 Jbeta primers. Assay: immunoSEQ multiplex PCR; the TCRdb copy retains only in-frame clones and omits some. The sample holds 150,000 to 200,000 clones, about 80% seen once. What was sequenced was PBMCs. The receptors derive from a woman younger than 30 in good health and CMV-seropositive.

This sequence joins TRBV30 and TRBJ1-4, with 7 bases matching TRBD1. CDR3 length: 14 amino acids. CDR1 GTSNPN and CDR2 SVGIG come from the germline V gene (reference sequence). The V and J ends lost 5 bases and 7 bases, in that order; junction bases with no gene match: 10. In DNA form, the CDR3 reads TGTGCCTGGGGGGGTCAGGGGGGATCTGAAAAACTGTTTTTT. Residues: CAWGGQGGSEKLFF.

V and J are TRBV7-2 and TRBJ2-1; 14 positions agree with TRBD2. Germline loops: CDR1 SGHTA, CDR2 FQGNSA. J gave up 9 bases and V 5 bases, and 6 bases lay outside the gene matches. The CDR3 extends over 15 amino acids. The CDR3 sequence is CASSPMGLAGAEQFF. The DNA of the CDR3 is TGTGCCAGCAGCCCGATGGGACTAGCGGGGGCTGAGCAGTTCTTC.

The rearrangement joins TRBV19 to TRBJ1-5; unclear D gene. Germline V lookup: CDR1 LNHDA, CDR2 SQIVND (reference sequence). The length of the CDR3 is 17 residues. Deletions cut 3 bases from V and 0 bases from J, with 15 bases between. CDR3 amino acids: CASSIPDSGYSNQPQHF. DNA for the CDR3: TGTGCCAGTAGTATCCCGGATTCGGGATATAGCAATCAGCCCCAGCATTTT.

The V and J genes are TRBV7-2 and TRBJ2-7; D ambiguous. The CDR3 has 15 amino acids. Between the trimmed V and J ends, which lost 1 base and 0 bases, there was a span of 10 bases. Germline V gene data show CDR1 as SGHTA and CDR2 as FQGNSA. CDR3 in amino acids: CASSLVSGSSYEQYF. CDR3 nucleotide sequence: TGTGCCAGCAGCTTAGTATCCGGGTCCTCCTACGAGCAGTACTTC. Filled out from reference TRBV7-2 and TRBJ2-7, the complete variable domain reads GAGVSQSPSNKVTEKGKDVELRCDPISGHTALYWYRQSLGQGLEFLIYFQGNSAPDKSGLPSDRFSAERTGGSVSTLTIQRTQQEDSAVYLCASSLVSGSSYEQYFGPGTRLTVT.

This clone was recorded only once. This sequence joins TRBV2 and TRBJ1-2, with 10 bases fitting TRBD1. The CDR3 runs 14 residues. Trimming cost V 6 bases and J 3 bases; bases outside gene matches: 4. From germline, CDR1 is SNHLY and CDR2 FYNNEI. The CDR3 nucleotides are TGTGCCAGCAGGGGACAGGGGCGCGACTATGGCTACACCTTC. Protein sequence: CASRGQGRDYGYTF.

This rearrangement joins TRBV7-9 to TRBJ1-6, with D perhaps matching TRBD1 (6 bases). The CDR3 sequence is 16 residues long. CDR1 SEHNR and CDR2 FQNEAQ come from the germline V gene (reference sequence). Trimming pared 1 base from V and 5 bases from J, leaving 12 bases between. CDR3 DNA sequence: TGTGCCAGCAGCTTAGGCAGGGGTGTCGATAATTCACCCCTCCACTTT. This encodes CASSLGRGVDNSPLHF.

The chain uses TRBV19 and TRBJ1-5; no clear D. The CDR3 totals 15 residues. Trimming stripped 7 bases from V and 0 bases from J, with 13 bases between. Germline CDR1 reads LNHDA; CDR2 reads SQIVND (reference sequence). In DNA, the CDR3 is TGTGCCAGTATAGTCACGGCGGCTAGCAATCAGCCCCAGCATTTT. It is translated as CASIVTAASNQPQHF.

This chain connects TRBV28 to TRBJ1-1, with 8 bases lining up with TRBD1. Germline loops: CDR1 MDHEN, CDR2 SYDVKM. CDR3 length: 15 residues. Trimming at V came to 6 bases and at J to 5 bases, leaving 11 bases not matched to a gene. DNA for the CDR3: TGTGCCAGCAGGTCGGACAGGGTCGTATGGACTGAAGCTTTCTTT. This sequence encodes CASRSDRVVWTEAFF.

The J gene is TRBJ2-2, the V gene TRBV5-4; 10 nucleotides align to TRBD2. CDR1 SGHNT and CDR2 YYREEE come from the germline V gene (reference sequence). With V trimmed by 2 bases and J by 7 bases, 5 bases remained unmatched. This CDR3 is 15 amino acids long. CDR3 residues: CASSFTSGGVGELFF. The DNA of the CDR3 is TGTGCCAGCAGCTTTACCAGCGGGGGGGTCGGGGAGCTGTTTTTT.

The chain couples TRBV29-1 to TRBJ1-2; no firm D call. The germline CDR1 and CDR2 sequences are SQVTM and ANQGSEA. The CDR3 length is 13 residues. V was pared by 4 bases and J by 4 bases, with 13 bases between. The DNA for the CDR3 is TGCAGCGTTGGGGAAGAGGGTACCTATGGCTACACCTTC. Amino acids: CSVGEEGTYGYTF.

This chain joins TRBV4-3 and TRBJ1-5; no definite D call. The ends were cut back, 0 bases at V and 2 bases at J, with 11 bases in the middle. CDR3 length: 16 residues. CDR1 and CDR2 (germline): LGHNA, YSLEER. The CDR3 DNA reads TGCGCCAGCAGCCAAGATATAGTAGTTGGCAATCAGCCCCAGCATTTT. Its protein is CASSQDIVVGNQPQHF.

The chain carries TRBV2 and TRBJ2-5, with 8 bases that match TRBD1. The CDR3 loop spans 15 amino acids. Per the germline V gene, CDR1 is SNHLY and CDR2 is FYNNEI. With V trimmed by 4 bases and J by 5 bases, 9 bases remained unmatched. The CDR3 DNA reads TGTGCCAGCAGTGCTGGACAGGGTAGGGGGGAGACCCAGTACTTC. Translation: CASSAGQGRGETQYF.

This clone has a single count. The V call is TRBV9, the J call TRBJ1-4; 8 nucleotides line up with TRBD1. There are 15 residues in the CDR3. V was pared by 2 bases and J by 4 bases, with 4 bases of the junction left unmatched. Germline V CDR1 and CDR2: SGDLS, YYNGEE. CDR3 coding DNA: TGTGCCAGCAGCGTCATGACAGGGGTTAATGAAAAACTGTTTTTT. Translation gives CASSVMTGVNEKLFF.

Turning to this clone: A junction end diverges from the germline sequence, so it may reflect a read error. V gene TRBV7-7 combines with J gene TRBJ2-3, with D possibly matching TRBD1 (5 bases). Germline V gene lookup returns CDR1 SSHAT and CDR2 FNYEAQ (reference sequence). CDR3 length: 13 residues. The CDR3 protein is CASRKTDTDTQYF. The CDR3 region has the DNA TGTGCTAGCAGAAAGACAGACACAGATACGCAGTATTTT.